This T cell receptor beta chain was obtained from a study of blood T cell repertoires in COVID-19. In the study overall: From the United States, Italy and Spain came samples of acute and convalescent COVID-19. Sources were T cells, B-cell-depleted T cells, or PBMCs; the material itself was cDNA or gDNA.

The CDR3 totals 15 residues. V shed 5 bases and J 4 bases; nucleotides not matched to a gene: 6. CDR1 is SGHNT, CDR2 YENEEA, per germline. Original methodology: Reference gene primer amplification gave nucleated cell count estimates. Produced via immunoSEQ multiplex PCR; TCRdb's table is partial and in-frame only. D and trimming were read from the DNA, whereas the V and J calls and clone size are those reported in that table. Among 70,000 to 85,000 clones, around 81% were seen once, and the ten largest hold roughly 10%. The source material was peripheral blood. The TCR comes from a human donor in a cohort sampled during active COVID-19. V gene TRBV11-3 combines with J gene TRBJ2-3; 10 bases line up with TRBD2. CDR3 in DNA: TGTGCCAGCAGCCACCGGACTAGCGGTGCAGATACGCAGTATTTT. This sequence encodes CASSHRTSGADTQYF.